This TCR beta chain was identified during a study of shared T cell receptors in the human thymus. The CDR3 is made up of 14 amino acids. J was trimmed by 7 bases and V by 6 bases; bases with no gene match: 7. Germline-derived CDR1 and CDR2 are LGHNT and FRNRAP. Repertoires were generated with immunoSEQ multiplex PCR, while TCRdb's copy carries only in-frame clones and drops some. The sample lists just under 550,000 clones, around three quarters occurring once. The data were also submitted as part of a second study, on human thymus T cells. That source adds: It was healthy Finnish infants having corrective surgery for congenital heart defects who were the donors. Thymic tissue was derived from resections collected during corrective heart surgery. Apparent bias marked the V and J gene usage of thymic and blood repertoires. Related research described thymic repertoires that were highly overlapping among unrelated individuals.

This clonotype was obtained from a boy in the first two years of life with a congenital heart defect. Sequencing was done on a sample of thymocytes. The rearrangement uses TRBV12-5 and TRBJ2-1, with 9 bases aligning to TRBD1. The CDR3 nucleotides are TGTGCTAGTGGCCGGGGACAGGGAATGAATGAGCAGTTCTTC. Translated, it gives CASGRGQGMNEQFF.